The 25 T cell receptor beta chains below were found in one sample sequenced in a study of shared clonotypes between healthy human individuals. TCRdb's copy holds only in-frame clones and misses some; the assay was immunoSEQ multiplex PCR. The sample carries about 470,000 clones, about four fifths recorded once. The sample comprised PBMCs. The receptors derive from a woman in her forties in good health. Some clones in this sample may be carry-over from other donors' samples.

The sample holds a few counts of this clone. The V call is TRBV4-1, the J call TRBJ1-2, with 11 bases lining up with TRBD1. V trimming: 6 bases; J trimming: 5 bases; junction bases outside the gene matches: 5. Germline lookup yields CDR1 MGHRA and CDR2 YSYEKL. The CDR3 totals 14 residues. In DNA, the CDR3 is TGCGCCAGCAGTCGGGACAGGGGGACATATGGCTACACCTTC. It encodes CASSRDRGTYGYTF.

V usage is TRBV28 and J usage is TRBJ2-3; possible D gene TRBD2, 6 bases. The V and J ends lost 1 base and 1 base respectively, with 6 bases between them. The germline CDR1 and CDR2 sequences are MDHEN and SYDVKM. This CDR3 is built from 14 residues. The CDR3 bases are TGTGCCAGCAGTTTATCGGGGGGCACAGATACGCAGTATTTT. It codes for CASSLSGGTDTQYF.

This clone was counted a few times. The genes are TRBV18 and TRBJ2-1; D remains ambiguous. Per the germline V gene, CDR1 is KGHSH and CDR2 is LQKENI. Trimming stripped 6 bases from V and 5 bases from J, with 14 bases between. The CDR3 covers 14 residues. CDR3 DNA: TGTGCCAGCTCCGCCACCTGGGGTGACAATGAGCAGTTCTTC. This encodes CASSATWGDNEQFF. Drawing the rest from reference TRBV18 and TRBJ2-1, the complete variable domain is NAGVMQNPRHLVRRRGQEARLRCSPMKGHSHVYWYRQLPEEGLKFMVYLQKENIIDESGMPKERFSAEFPKEGPSILRIQQVVRGDSAAYFCASSATWGDNEQFFGPGTRLTVL.

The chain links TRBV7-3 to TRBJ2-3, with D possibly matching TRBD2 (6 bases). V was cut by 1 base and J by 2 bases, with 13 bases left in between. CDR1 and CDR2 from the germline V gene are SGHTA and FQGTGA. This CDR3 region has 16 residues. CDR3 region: CASSLIGGRNTDTQYF. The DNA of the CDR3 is TGTGCCAGCAGCTTAATTGGTGGGAGGAACACAGATACGCAGTATTTT. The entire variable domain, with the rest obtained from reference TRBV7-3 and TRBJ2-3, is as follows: GAGVSQTPSNKVTEKGKYVELRCDPISGHTALYWYRQSLGQGPEFLIYFQGTGAADDSGLPNDRFFAVRPEGSVSTLKIQRTERGDSAVYLCASSLIGGRNTDTQYFGPGTRLTVL.

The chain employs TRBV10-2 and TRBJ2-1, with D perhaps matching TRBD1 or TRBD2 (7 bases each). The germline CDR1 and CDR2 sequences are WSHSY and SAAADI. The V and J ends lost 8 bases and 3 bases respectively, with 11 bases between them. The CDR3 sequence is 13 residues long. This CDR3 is CASQGGVYNEQFF. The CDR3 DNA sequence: TGCGCCAGCCAGGGGGGGGTCTACAATGAGCAGTTCTTC.

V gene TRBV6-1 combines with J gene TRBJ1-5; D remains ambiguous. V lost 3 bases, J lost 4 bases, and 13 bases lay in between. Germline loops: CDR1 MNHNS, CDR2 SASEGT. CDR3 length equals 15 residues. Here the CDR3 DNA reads TGTGCCAGCAGTGATCGGGTTTCGGGGAATCAGCCCCAGCATTTT. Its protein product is CASSDRVSGNQPQHF.

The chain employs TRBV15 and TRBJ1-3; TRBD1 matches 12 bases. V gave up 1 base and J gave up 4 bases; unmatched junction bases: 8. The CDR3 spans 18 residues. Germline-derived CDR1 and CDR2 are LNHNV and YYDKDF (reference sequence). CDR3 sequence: CATSRGGGGQGAGNTIYF. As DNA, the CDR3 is TGTGCCACCAGCAGAGGTGGTGGGGGACAGGGGGCAGGAAACACCATATATTTT.

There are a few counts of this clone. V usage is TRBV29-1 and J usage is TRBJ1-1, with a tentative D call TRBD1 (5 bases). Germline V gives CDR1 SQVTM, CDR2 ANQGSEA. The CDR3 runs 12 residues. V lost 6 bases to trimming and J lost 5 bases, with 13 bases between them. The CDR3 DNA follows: TGCAGCGTCGGACCTGAGGGGACTGAAGCTTTCTTT. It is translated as CSVGPEGTEAFF.

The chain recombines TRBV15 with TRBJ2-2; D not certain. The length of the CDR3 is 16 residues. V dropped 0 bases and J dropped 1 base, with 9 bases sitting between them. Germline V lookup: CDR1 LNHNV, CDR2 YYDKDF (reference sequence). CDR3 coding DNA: TGTGCCACCAGCAGAGACCCAGGAAGGAACACCGGGGAGCTGTTTTTT. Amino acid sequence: CATSRDPGRNTGELFF.

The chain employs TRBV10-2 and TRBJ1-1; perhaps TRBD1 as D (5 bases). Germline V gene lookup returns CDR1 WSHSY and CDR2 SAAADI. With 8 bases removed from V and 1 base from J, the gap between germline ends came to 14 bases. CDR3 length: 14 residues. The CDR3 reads CASLPQGPNTEAFF. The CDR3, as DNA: TGCGCCAGCCTCCCGCAGGGACCGAACACTGAAGCTTTCTTT.

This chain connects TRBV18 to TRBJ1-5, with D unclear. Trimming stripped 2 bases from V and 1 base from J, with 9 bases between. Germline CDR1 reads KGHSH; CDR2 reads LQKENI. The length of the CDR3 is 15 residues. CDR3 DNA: TGTGCCAGCTCACCAGGGGAGGCCAGCAATCAGCCCCAGCATTTT. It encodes CASSPGEASNQPQHF.

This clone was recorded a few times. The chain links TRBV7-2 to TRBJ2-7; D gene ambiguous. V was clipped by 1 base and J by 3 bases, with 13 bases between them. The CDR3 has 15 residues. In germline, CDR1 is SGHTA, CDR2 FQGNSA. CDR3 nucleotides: TGTGCCAGCAGCTTAGTTCCACTGGTTGACTACGAGCAGTACTTC. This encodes CASSLVPLVDYEQYF.

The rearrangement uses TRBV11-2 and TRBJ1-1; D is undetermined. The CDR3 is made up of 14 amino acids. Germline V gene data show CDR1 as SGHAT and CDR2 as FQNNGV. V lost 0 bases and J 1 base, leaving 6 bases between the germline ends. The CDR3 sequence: CASSLEGQNTEAFF. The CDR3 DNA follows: TGTGCCAGCAGCTTAGAGGGCCAGAACACTGAAGCTTTCTTT.

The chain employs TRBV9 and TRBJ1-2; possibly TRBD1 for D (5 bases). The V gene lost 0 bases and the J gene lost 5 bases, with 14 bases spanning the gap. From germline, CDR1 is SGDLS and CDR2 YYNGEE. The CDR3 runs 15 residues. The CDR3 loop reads CASSVGSGEAYGYTF. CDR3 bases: TGTGCCAGCAGCGTAGGCTCGGGGGAGGCTTATGGCTACACCTTC.

The CDR3 DNA reads TGTGCCAGCTCTAGCGGAGTGGGCTCCGAGCAGTACTTC. Translation: CASSSGVGSEQYF. This chain uses TRBV28 with TRBJ2-7; TRBD2 aligns across 7 bases. Germline V CDR1 and CDR2: MDHEN, SYDVKM. Unmatched junction bases numbered 10, after V lost 8 bases and J lost 6 bases. This CDR3 is 13 amino acids long. The full variable domain, its missing parts supplied by reference TRBV28 and TRBJ2-7, is DVKVTQSSRYLVKRTGEKVFLECVQDMDHENMFWYRQDPGLGLRLIYFSYDVKMKEKGDIPEGYSVSREKKERFSLILESASTNQTSMYLCASSSGVGSEQYFGPGTRLTVT.

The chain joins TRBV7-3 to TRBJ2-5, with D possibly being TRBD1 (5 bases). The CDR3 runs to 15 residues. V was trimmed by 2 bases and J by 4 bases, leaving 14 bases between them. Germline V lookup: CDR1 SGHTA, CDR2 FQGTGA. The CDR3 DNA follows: TGTGCCAGCAGCTTAGTAGGGGCCACCGGAGAGACCCAGTACTTC. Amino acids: CASSLVGATGETQYF.

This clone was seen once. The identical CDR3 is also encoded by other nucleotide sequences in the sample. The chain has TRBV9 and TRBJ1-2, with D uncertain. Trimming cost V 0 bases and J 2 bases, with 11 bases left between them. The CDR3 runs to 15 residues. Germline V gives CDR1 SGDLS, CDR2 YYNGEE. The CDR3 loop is CASSVGVGTNYGYTF. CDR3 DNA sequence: TGTGCCAGCAGCGTAGGGGTGGGAACCAACTATGGCTACACCTTC.

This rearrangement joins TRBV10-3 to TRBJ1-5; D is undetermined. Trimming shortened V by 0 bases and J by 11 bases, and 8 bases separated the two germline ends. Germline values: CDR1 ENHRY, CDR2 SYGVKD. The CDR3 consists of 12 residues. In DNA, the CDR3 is TGTGCCATCAGTGAGTCTGAGGGTGCCCAGCATTTT. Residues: CAISESEGAQHF.

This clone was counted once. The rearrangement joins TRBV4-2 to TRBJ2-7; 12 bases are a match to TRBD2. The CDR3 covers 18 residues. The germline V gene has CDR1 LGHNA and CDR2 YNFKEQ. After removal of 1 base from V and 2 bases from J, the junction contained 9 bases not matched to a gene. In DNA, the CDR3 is TGTGCCAGCAGCCAAGGACCTAGCGGGAGGGTTTTCCCCTACGAGCAGTACTTC. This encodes CASSQGPSGRVFPYEQYF.

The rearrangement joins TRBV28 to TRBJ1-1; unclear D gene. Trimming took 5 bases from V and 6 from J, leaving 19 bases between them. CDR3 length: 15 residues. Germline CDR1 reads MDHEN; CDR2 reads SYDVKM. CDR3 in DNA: TGTGCCAGCAGTGCCCCCAGGTACCGGGGAGCTGAAGCTTTCTTT. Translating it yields CASSAPRYRGAEAFF.

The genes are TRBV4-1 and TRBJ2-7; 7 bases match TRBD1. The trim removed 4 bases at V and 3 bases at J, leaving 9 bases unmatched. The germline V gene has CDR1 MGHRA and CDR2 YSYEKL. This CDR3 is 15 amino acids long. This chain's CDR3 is CASSPGTGVGYEQYF. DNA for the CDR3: TGCGCCAGCAGCCCAGGAACAGGGGTCGGCTACGAGCAGTACTTC.

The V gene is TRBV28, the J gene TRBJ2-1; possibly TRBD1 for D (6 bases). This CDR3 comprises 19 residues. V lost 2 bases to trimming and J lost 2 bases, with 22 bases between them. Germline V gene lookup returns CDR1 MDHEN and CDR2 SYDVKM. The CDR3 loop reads CASSLTGRPTMTAYNEQFF. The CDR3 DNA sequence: TGTGCCAGCAGTTTAACAGGGCGGCCCACTATGACAGCCTACAATGAGCAGTTCTTC.

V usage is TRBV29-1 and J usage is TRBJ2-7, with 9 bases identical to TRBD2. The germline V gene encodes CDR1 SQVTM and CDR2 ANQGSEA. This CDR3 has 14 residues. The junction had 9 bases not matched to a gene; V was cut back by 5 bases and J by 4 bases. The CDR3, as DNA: TGCAGCGTTCTGGCTAGCGGGATTTTATACGAGCAGTACTTC. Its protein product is CSVLASGILYEQYF.

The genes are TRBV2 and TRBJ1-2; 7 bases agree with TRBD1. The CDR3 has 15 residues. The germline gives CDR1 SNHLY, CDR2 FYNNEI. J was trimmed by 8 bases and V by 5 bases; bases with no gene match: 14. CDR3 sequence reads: CASSTGVVGPFGYTF. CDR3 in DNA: TGTGCCAGCAGTACAGGGGTCGTGGGTCCCTTCGGCTACACCTTC.

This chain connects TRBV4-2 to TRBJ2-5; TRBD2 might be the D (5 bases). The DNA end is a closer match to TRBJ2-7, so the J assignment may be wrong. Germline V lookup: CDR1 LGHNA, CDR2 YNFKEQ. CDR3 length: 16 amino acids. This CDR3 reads CASSQEVGVGGNEQYF. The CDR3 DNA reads TGTGCCAGCAGCCAAGAGGTGGGAGTGGGTGGAAACGAGCAGTACTTC.